Listed below are T cell receptor beta chains from one sample, sequenced in a study of CD8 T cells in Susac syndrome. One entry per CDR3 protein, called by TCRdb with MiXCR from the immunoSEQ multiplex PCR reads. The sample lists 90,000 to 150,000 distinct CDR3 sequences, about 93% seen once, with 0.13% to 0.15% in the top ten. The specimen was CD4+ T cells from PBMCs. The receptors here all came from a human donor in good health. The CDR3 runs from the conserved cysteine through the conserved F or W. Each record gives: J gene, clone size, V gene, D gene, CDR3 protein, CDR3 DNA. A D gene is named only where the DNA matches it firmly. Only some rows state a clone size, as once, few, many or a class for expanded clones.

j_gene: TRBJ2-7; abundance: .; v_gene: TRBV15; d_gene: .; CDR3aa: CATSSEQSGKGEQYF; CDR3nt: TGTGCCACCAGCAGCGAACAGTCCGGGAAGGGCGAGCAGTACTTC
j_gene: TRBJ2-2; abundance: .; v_gene: TRBV7-9; d_gene: .; CDR3aa: CATDWGELFF; CDR3nt: TGTGCCACCGACTGGGGGGAGCTGTTTTTT
j_gene: TRBJ2-5; abundance: once; v_gene: TRBV19; d_gene: .; CDR3aa: CASSPQVRQETQYF; CDR3nt: TGTGCCAGTAGTCCACAGGTTAGGCAAGAGACCCAGTACTTC
j_gene: TRBJ2-7; abundance: once; v_gene: TRBV20-1; d_gene: .; CDR3aa: CSARPGAYEQYF; CDR3nt: TGCAGTGCTCGGCCAGGGGCCTACGAGCAGTACTTC
j_gene: TRBJ2-3; abundance: .; v_gene: TRBV18; d_gene: .; CDR3aa: CASSSSGITDTQYF; CDR3nt: TGTGCCAGCTCAAGTTCCGGGATCACAGATACGCAGTATTTT
j_gene: TRBJ2-1; abundance: .; v_gene: TRBV6-1; d_gene: .; CDR3aa: CASSWAGPNEQFF; CDR3nt: TGTGCCAGCAGTTGGGCAGGGCCCAATGAGCAGTTCTTC
j_gene: TRBJ2-7; abundance: .; v_gene: TRBV29-1; d_gene: TRBD2; CDR3aa: CSVGEGANEQYF; CDR3nt: TGCAGCGTTGGGGAGGGCGCCAACGAGCAGTACTTC
j_gene: TRBJ2-7; abundance: .; v_gene: TRBV12-3/TRBV12-4; d_gene: .; CDR3aa: CASSLQGMGEQYF; CDR3nt: TGTGCCAGCAGTTTGCAGGGAATGGGCGAGCAGTACTTC
j_gene: TRBJ2-1; abundance: .; v_gene: TRBV25-1; d_gene: .; CDR3aa: CASSKVGHEQFF; CDR3nt: TGTGCCAGCAGCAAAGTCGGTCATGAGCAGTTCTTC
j_gene: TRBJ2-7; abundance: .; v_gene: TRBV20-1; d_gene: TRBD1; CDR3aa: CSARDPLRQGAEQYF; CDR3nt: TGCAGTGCTAGAGATCCTCTCCGGCAGGGGGCCGAGCAGTACTTC
j_gene: TRBJ1-1; abundance: once; v_gene: TRBV7-9; d_gene: .; CDR3aa: CASSFGPLNTEAFF; CDR3nt: TGTGCCAGCAGCTTCGGTCCCCTGAACACTGAAGCTTTCTTT
j_gene: TRBJ1-2; abundance: .; v_gene: TRBV7-2; d_gene: .; CDR3aa: CASRSSGRNYGYTF; CDR3nt: TGTGCCAGCAGAAGCTCAGGGAGAAACTATGGCTACACCTTC
j_gene: TRBJ2-2; abundance: .; v_gene: TRBV12-5; d_gene: .; CDR3aa: CASGSTAGEVRTGELFF; CDR3nt: TGTGCTAGTGGATCGACCGCAGGGGAAGTTCGTACCGGGGAGCTGTTTTTT
j_gene: TRBJ2-7; abundance: .; v_gene: TRBV6-2/TRBV6-3; d_gene: TRBD1; CDR3aa: CASSSGQGPHEQYF; CDR3nt: TGTGCCAGCAGTTCGGGACAGGGTCCCCACGAGCAGTACTTC
j_gene: TRBJ1-1; abundance: .; v_gene: TRBV7-2; d_gene: .; CDR3aa: CASSRNREGTEAFF; CDR3nt: TGTGCCAGCAGCCGGAACAGGGAGGGCACTGAAGCTTTCTTT
j_gene: TRBJ2-2; abundance: .; v_gene: TRBV11-2; d_gene: TRBD1; CDR3aa: CASSSRDRTNTGELFF; CDR3nt: TGTGCCAGCAGCTCACGGGACAGGACGAACACCGGGGAGCTGTTTTTT
j_gene: TRBJ2-1; abundance: .; v_gene: TRBV5-1; d_gene: TRBD2; CDR3aa: CASSSTSGSSDEQFF; CDR3nt: TGCGCCAGCAGCTCGACTAGCGGGAGCTCGGATGAGCAGTTCTTC
j_gene: TRBJ2-2; abundance: .; v_gene: TRBV12-3/TRBV12-4; d_gene: .; CDR3aa: CASSLRGRPGTGELFF; CDR3nt: TGTGCCAGCAGTTTAAGAGGGAGACCCGGCACCGGGGAGCTGTTTTTT
j_gene: TRBJ2-1; abundance: .; v_gene: TRBV20-1; d_gene: .; CDR3aa: CSASGLLTNEQFF; CDR3nt: TGCAGTGCCTCAGGACTCTTAACCAATGAGCAGTTCTTC
j_gene: TRBJ2-2; abundance: once; v_gene: TRBV27; d_gene: .; CDR3aa: CASSLSTGNTGELFF; CDR3nt: TGTGCCAGCAGTTTATCTACAGGGAACACCGGGGAGCTGTTTTTT
j_gene: TRBJ2-3; abundance: .; v_gene: TRBV27; d_gene: .; CDR3aa: CASSLSVASRGDTQYF; CDR3nt: TGTGCCAGCAGTTTATCCGTCGCGAGCAGGGGAGATACGCAGTATTTT
j_gene: TRBJ2-7; abundance: .; v_gene: TRBV7-2; d_gene: .; CDR3aa: CASRSGDEQYF; CDR3nt: TGTGCCAGCAGGTCCGGCGACGAGCAGTACTTC
j_gene: TRBJ2-2; abundance: .; v_gene: TRBV7-8; d_gene: TRBD2; CDR3aa: CATSALAGTRDTGELFF; CDR3nt: TGTGCCACCTCGGCCCTAGCGGGAACAAGAGACACCGGGGAGCTGTTTTTT
j_gene: TRBJ1-1; abundance: once; v_gene: TRBV20-1; d_gene: .; CDR3aa: CSARRGPEAFF; CDR3nt: TGCAGTGCTAGAAGGGGTCCTGAAGCTTTCTTT
j_gene: TRBJ1-5; abundance: few; v_gene: TRBV7-9; d_gene: .; CDR3aa: CASSSVAAGTQPQHF; CDR3nt: TGTGCCAGCAGCTCTGTCGCGGCCGGCACTCAGCCCCAGCATTTT
j_gene: TRBJ2-7; abundance: .; v_gene: TRBV25-1; d_gene: TRBD1; CDR3aa: CASSELDRAPPGEQYF; CDR3nt: TGTGCCAGCAGTGAATTGGACAGGGCCCCGCCGGGGGAGCAGTACTTC
j_gene: TRBJ2-5; abundance: .; v_gene: TRBV14; d_gene: .; CDR3aa: CASSQPNQETQYF; CDR3nt: TGTGCCAGCAGCCAACCAAATCAGGAGACCCAGTACTTC
j_gene: TRBJ2-1; abundance: .; v_gene: TRBV11-2; d_gene: .; CDR3aa: CASSLTRGLGEQFF; CDR3nt: TGTGCCAGCAGCCTCACCCGGGGGTTGGGTGAGCAGTTCTTC
j_gene: TRBJ2-7; abundance: .; v_gene: TRBV19; d_gene: TRBD1; CDR3aa: CASTIDGTGAYEQYF; CDR3nt: TGTGCCAGTACCATCGATGGGACAGGGGCCTACGAGCAGTACTTC
j_gene: TRBJ2-7; abundance: .; v_gene: TRBV6-2/TRBV6-3; d_gene: .; CDR3aa: CASSYSPKVGLYEQYF; CDR3nt: TGTGCCAGCAGTTATTCCCCCAAAGTGGGCCTCTACGAGCAGTACTTC
j_gene: TRBJ1-1; abundance: .; v_gene: TRBV29-1; d_gene: .; CDR3aa: CSGHSTEAFF; CDR3nt: TGCAGCGGACATTCGACTGAAGCTTTCTTT
j_gene: TRBJ1-5; abundance: .; v_gene: TRBV29-1; d_gene: .; CDR3aa: CSVSDGGQPQHF; CDR3nt: TGCAGCGTTTCGGACGGAGGTCAGCCCCAGCATTTT
j_gene: TRBJ2-1; abundance: .; v_gene: TRBV9; d_gene: .; CDR3aa: CASSGSHNEQFF; CDR3nt: TGTGCCAGCAGCGGTTCACACAATGAGCAGTTCTTC
j_gene: TRBJ1-5; abundance: .; v_gene: TRBV12-3/TRBV12-4; d_gene: .; CDR3aa: CASSSGTIGHF; CDR3nt: TGTGCCAGCAGCTCCGGGACAATAGGTCATTTT
j_gene: TRBJ1-1; abundance: .; v_gene: TRBV5-6; d_gene: TRBD1; CDR3aa: CASSFDQGGFMNTEAFF; CDR3nt: TGTGCCAGCAGCTTCGACCAGGGGGGGTTCATGAACACTGAAGCTTTCTTT
j_gene: TRBJ1-2; abundance: .; v_gene: TRBV29-1; d_gene: .; CDR3aa: CSVLDYGYTF; CDR3nt: TGCAGCGTTCTAGACTATGGCTACACCTTC
j_gene: TRBJ2-7; abundance: .; v_gene: TRBV7-2; d_gene: .; CDR3aa: CASSPEGGGSYEQYF; CDR3nt: TGTGCCAGCAGTCCAGAGGGGGGAGGGAGTTACGAGCAGTACTTC
j_gene: TRBJ2-7; abundance: .; v_gene: TRBV7-2; d_gene: .; CDR3aa: CASSWSGTEPYEQYF; CDR3nt: TGTGCCAGCAGCTGGTCCGGGACGGAACCCTACGAGCAGTACTTC
j_gene: TRBJ2-2; abundance: .; v_gene: TRBV28; d_gene: .; CDR3aa: CASTSSTTGELFF; CDR3nt: TGTGCCAGCACTTCCTCTACGACCGGGGAGCTGTTTTTT
j_gene: TRBJ2-1; abundance: .; v_gene: TRBV29-1; d_gene: TRBD1; CDR3aa: CSVEDLGQGFNNEQFF; CDR3nt: TGCAGCGTGGAAGATTTGGGACAGGGGTTCAACAATGAGCAGTTCTTC
j_gene: TRBJ2-2; abundance: .; v_gene: TRBV24-1; d_gene: TRBD2; CDR3aa: CATSDSSGGTNTGELFF; CDR3nt: TGTGCCACCAGTGATAGCAGCGGGGGGACGAACACCGGGGAGCTGTTTTTT
j_gene: TRBJ2-5; abundance: .; v_gene: TRBV3-1; d_gene: .; CDR3aa: CASSQAIPTYQETQYF; CDR3nt: TGTGCCAGCAGCCAAGCCATTCCGACGTACCAAGAGACCCAGTACTTC
j_gene: TRBJ1-1; abundance: .; v_gene: TRBV30; d_gene: .; CDR3aa: CAWSVRGTEAFF; CDR3nt: TGTGCCTGGAGTGTAAGGGGCACTGAAGCTTTCTTT
j_gene: TRBJ2-5; abundance: .; v_gene: TRBV7-9; d_gene: .; CDR3aa: CASETGTYQETQYF; CDR3nt: TGTGCCAGCGAAACAGGGACCTACCAAGAGACCCAGTACTTC
j_gene: TRBJ1-1; abundance: .; v_gene: TRBV5-1; d_gene: .; CDR3aa: CASSWGRRNTEAFF; CDR3nt: TGCGCCAGCTCCTGGGGGAGGCGGAACACTGAAGCTTTCTTT
j_gene: TRBJ2-2; abundance: once; v_gene: TRBV5-6; d_gene: .; CDR3aa: CASSSGRNTGELFF; CDR3nt: TGTGCCAGCAGCTCAGGCAGGAACACCGGGGAGCTGTTTTTT
j_gene: TRBJ2-2; abundance: .; v_gene: TRBV29-1; d_gene: .; CDR3aa: CSVVPTRATGELFF; CDR3nt: TGCAGCGTTGTACCAACCCGTGCCACCGGGGAGCTGTTTTTT
j_gene: TRBJ1-5; abundance: .; v_gene: TRBV6-2/TRBV6-3; d_gene: .; CDR3aa: CASRREAGHQPQHF; CDR3nt: TGTGCCAGCAGACGAGAGGCAGGGCATCAGCCCCAGCATTTT
j_gene: TRBJ2-2; abundance: .; v_gene: TRBV20-1; d_gene: TRBD1; CDR3aa: CSARETGLDTGELFF; CDR3nt: TGCAGTGCTAGGGAGACAGGGTTGGACACCGGGGAGCTGTTTTTT
j_gene: TRBJ1-1; abundance: .; v_gene: TRBV18; d_gene: .; CDR3aa: CASGPLNTEAFF; CDR3nt: TGTGCCAGTGGACCGCTGAACACTGAAGCTTTCTTT
j_gene: TRBJ2-3; abundance: .; v_gene: TRBV3-1; d_gene: .; CDR3aa: CASSQDGRPLTDTQYF; CDR3nt: TGTGCCAGCAGCCAAGACGGACGGCCACTCACAGATACGCAGTATTTT
j_gene: TRBJ2-7; abundance: .; v_gene: TRBV5-1; d_gene: .; CDR3aa: CASSLVFPGNDEQYF; CDR3nt: TGCGCCAGCAGCTTGGTATTCCCAGGGAACGACGAGCAGTACTTC
j_gene: TRBJ2-2; abundance: .; v_gene: TRBV19; d_gene: TRBD2; CDR3aa: CASSPLSGSITGELFF; CDR3nt: TGTGCCAGTAGTCCCCTTAGCGGGAGCATCACCGGGGAGCTGTTTTTT
j_gene: TRBJ1-1; abundance: .; v_gene: TRBV25-1; d_gene: .; CDR3aa: CASSADSMNTEAFF; CDR3nt: TGTGCCAGCAGTGCAGACTCTATGAACACTGAAGCTTTCTTT
j_gene: TRBJ2-1; abundance: .; v_gene: TRBV7-9; d_gene: .; CDR3aa: CASSLSSSYNEQFF; CDR3nt: TGTGCCAGCAGCCTCTCTAGCTCCTACAATGAGCAGTTCTTC
j_gene: TRBJ1-2; abundance: .; v_gene: TRBV5-1; d_gene: .; CDR3aa: CASSPSQSVYGYTF; CDR3nt: TGCGCCAGCAGCCCCAGCCAGTCGGTCTATGGCTACACCTTC
j_gene: TRBJ2-1; abundance: .; v_gene: TRBV30; d_gene: TRBD2; CDR3aa: CAWSPLGTSGRVYEQFF; CDR3nt: TGTGCCTGGAGTCCCCTGGGGACTAGCGGGAGGGTTTATGAGCAGTTCTTC
j_gene: TRBJ1-2; abundance: .; v_gene: TRBV20-1; d_gene: .; CDR3aa: CSAREGQGSYGYTF; CDR3nt: TGCAGTGCTAGAGAGGGGCAGGGCTCCTATGGCTACACCTTC
j_gene: TRBJ1-1; abundance: .; v_gene: TRBV20-1; d_gene: .; CDR3aa: CSASRQIMNTEAFF; CDR3nt: TGCAGTGCTAGTAGACAGATCATGAACACTGAAGCTTTCTTT
j_gene: TRBJ2-7; abundance: few; v_gene: TRBV5-1; d_gene: .; CDR3aa: CASSLGDGNTYEQYF; CDR3nt: TGCGCCAGCAGCTTAGGGGACGGGAACACCTACGAGCAGTACTTC